This T cell receptor beta chain was identified in a study of blood T cell repertoires in COVID-19. Study context: Acute and convalescent COVID-19 samples came from the United States, Italy and Spain.

Germline CDR1 SGHDT, CDR2 YYEEEE. CDR3 length: 13 residues. V gave up 4 bases and J gave up 2 bases, with 9 bases separating them. Authors' methods: Reference gene primer amplification in the assay estimated nucleated cell counts. The method was immunoSEQ multiplex PCR; TCRdb's version includes in-frame clones alone and lacks a portion of them. V, J and clone size were drawn from that table, and D and trimming were deduced from the DNA. The table has 100,000 to 150,000 clones, over 60% seen once. Only a few counts were recorded for this clone. The rearrangement uses TRBV5-6 and TRBJ2-5; D possibly corresponds to TRBD2 (6 bases). Sequencing used peripheral blood. The receptor was isolated from a woman aged 70-85 years with acute or convalescent COVID-19. CDR3 region: CASSLGTQETQYF. DNA of the CDR3: TGTGCCAGCAGCCTCGGGACTCAAGAGACCCAGTACTTC.